A selection of T cell receptor beta chains follows, all from one sample in a study of blood T cell repertoires in COVID-19. Sequenced by immunoSEQ multiplex PCR; TCRdb stores in-frame clones only, minus some. This table holds 230,000 or so clones, about four fifths found once. Sequencing was done on a sample of PBMCs or T cells enriched from blood (not recorded which). These receptors all come from a man aged 50 or older who had recovered from COVID-19. Each CDR3 is given with its conserved first and last residue.

v_call: TRBV7-9; j_call: TRBJ2-1; cdr3_aa: CASSLVGLAGRNEQFF
v_call: TRBV4-2; j_call: TRBJ1-6; cdr3_aa: CASSQEGDSPLHF
v_call: TRBV5-1; j_call: TRBJ2-3; cdr3_aa: CASSFEAGGTDTQYF
v_call: TRBV5-4; j_call: TRBJ2-2; cdr3_aa: CASSYRDLRAGELFF
v_call: TRBV6-5; j_call: TRBJ1-1; cdr3_aa: CASTRDRKGTEAFF
v_call: TRBV2; j_call: TRBJ2-7; cdr3_aa: CASSGFSGTYYEQYF
v_call: TRBV19; j_call: TRBJ1-2; cdr3_aa: CASSIGLTQANYGYTF
v_call: TRBV5-5; j_call: TRBJ1-1; cdr3_aa: CASTRGGAQTNTEAFF
v_call: TRBV15; j_call: TRBJ2-1; cdr3_aa: CATSRGGSRGLPYNEQFF
v_call: TRBV11-3; j_call: TRBJ2-3; cdr3_aa: CASSPGLRVSTDTQYF
v_call: TRBV3-1/TRBV3-2; j_call: TRBJ1-1; cdr3_aa: CASSLQGLLGAFF